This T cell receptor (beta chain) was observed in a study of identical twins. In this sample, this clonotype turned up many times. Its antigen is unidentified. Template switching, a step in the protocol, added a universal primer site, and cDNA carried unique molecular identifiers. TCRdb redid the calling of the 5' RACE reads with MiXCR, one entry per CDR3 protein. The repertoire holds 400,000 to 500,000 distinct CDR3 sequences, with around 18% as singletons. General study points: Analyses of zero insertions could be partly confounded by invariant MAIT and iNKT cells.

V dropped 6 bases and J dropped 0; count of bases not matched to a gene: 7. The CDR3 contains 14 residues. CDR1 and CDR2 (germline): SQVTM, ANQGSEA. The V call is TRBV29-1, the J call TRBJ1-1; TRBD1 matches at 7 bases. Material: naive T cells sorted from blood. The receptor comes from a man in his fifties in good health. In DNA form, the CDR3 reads TGCAGCGTAGTGGGACAGAACATGAACACTGAAGCTTTCTTT. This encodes CSVVGQNMNTEAFF. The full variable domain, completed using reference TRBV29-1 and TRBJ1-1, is SAVISQKPSRDICQRGTSLTIQCQVDSQVTMMFWYRQQPGQSLTLIATANQGSEATYESGFVIDKFPISRPNLTFSTLTVSNMSPEDSSIYLCSVVGQNMNTEAFFGQGTRLTVV.